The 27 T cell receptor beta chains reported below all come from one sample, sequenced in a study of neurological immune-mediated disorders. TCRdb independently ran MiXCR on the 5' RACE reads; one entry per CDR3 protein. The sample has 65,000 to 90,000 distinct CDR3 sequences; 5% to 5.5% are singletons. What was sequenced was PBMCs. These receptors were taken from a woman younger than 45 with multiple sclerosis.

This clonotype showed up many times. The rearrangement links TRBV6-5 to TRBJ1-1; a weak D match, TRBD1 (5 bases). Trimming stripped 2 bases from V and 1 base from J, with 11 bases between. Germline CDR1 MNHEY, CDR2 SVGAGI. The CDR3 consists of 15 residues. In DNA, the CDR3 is TGTGCCAGCAGTTACCGGGGGGTAGGGAACACTGAAGCTTTCTTT. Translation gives CASSYRGVGNTEAFF.

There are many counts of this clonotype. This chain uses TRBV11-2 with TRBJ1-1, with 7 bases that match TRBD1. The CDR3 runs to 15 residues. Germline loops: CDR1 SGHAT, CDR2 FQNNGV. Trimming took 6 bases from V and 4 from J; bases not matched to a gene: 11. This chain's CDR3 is CASRGYRGSVTEAFF. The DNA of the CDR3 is TGTGCCAGCAGAGGATACAGGGGTTCGGTCACTGAAGCTTTCTTT. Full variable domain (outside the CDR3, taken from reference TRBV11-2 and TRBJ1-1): EAGVAQSPRYKIIEKRQSVAFWCNPISGHATLYWYQQILGQGPKLLIQFQNNGVVDDSQLPKDRFSAERLKGVDSTLKIQPAKLEDSAVYLCASRGYRGSVTEAFFGQGTRLTVV.

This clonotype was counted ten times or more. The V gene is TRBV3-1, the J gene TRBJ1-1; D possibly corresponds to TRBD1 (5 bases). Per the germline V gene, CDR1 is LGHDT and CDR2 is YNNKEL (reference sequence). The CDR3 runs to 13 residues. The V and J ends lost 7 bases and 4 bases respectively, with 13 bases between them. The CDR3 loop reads CASTRGVSTEAFF. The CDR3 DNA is TGTGCCAGCACGCGAGGGGTGAGCACTGAAGCTTTCTTT. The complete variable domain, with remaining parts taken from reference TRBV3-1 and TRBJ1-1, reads DTAVSQTPKYLVTQMGNDKSIKCEQNLGHDTMYWYKQDSKKFLKIMFSYNNKELIINETVPNRFSPKSPDKAHLNLHINSLELGDSAVYFCASTRGVSTEAFFGQGTRLTVV.

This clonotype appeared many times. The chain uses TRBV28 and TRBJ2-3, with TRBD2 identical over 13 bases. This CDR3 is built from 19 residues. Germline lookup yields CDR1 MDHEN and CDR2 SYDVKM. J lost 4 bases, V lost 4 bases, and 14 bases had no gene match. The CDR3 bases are TGTGCCAGCAGTTCCACCAGACTAGCGGGGGGAGGGGGCCCAGATACGCAGTATTTT. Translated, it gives CASSSTRLAGGGGPDTQYF.

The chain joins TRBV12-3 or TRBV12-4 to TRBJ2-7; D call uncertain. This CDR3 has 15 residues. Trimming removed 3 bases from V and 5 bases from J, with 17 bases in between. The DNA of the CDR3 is TGTGCCAGCAGTTTGATCGGTGTGTGGTTGGACGAGCAGTACTTC. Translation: CASSLIGVWLDEQYF.

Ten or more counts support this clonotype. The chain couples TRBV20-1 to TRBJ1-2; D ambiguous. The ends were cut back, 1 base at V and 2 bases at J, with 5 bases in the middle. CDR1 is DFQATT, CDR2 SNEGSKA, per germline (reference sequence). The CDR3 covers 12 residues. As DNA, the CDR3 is TGCAGTGCTAGAGGACACAACTATGGCTACACCTTC. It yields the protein CSARGHNYGYTF.

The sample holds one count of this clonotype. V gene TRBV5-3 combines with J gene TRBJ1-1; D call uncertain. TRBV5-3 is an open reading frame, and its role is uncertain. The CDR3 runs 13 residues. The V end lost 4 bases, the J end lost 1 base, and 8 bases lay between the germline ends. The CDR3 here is CARSACSNTEAFF. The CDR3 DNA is TGTGCCAGAAGCGCCTGTTCGAACACTGAAGCTTTCTTT.

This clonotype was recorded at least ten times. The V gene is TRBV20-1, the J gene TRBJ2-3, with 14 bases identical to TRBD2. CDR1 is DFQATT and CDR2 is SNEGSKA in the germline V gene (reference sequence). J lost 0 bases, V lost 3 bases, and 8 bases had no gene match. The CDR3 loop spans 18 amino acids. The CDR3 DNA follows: TGCAGTGCTAGCCCAGGACTAGCGGGAGGCACTAGCACAGATACGCAGTATTTT. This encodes CSASPGLAGGTSTDTQYF.

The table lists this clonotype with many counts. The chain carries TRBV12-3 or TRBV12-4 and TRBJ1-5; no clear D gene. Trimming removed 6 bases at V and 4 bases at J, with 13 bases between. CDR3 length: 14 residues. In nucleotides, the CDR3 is TGTGCCAGCAGCCTCTCGGGGTTAAATCAGCCCCAGCATTTT. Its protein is CASSLSGLNQPQHF.

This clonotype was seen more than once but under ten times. Written as DNA, the CDR3 is TGCGCCAGCAGCTTGGAAGCGGAGCAGTACTTC. Translated: CASSLEAEQYF. The chain is built from TRBV5-1 and TRBJ2-7; the D is unclear. Trimming cost V 0 bases and J 7 bases, with 5 bases left between them. CDR3 length equals 11 residues. Germline V gene data show CDR1 as SGHRS and CDR2 as YFSETQ.

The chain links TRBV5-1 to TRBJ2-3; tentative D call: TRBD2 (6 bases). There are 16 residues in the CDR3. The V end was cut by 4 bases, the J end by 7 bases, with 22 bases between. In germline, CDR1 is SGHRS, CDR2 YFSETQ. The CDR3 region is CASSVVIRGGAHTQYF. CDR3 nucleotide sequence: TGCGCCAGCAGCGTGGTGATTCGGGGAGGTGCCCATACGCAGTATTTT.

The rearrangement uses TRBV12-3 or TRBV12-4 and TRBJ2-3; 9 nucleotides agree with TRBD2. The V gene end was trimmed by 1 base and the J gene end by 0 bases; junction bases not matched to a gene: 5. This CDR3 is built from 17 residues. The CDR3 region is CASSLGLAGTSTDTQYF. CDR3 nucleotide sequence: TGTGCCAGCAGTTTAGGGCTAGCGGGGACTAGCACAGATACGCAGTATTTT.

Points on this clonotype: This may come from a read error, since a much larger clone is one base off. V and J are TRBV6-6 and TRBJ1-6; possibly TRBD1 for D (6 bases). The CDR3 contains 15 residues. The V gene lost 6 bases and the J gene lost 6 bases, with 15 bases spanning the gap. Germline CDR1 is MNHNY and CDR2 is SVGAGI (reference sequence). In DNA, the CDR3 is TGTGCCAGCAGCCAACAGGGTATGGGTAATTCACCCCTCCACTTT. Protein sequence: CASSQQGMGNSPLHF.

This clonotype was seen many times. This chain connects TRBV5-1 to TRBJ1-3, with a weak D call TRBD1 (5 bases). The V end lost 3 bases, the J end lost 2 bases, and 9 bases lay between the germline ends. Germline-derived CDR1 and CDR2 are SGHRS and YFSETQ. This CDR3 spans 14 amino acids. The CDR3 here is CASSSAGAGNTIYF. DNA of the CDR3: TGCGCCAGCAGCTCGGCGGGGGCTGGAAACACCATATATTTT.

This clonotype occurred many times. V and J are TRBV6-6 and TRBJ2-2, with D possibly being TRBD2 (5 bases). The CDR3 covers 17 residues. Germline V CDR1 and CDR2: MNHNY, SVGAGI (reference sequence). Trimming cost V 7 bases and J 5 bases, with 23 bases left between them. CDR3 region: CASIPALPGSRTGELFF. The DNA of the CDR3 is TGTGCCAGCATTCCCGCCCTACCGGGATCCCGGACCGGGGAGCTGTTTTTT.

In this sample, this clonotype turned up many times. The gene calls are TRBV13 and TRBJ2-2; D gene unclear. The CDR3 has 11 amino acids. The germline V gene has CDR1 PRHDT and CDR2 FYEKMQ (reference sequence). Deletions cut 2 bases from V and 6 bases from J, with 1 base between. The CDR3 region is CASSLSGELFF. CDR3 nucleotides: TGTGCCAGCAGCTTATCCGGGGAGCTGTTTTTT.

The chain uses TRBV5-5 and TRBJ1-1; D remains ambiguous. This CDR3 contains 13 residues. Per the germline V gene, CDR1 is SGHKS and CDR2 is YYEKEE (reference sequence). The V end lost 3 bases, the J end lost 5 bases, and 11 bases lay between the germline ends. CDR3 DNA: TGTGCCAGCAGCTCCGTGTCGCGGACTGAAGCTTTCTTT. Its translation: CASSSVSRTEAFF.

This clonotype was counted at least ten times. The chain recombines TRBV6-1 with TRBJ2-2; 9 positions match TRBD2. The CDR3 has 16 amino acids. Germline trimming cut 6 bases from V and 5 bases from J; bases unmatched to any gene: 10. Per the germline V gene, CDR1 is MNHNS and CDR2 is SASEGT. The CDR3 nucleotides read TGTGCCAGCAGAGGGGGCGGGAGGGCCGGGACCGGGGAGCTGTTTTTT. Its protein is CASRGGGRAGTGELFF.

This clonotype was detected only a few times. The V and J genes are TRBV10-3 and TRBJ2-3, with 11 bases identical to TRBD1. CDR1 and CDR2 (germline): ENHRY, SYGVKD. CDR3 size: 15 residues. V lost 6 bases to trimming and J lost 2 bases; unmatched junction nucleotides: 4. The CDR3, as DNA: TGTGCCATCAGCTCCGGACAGGGGGCCACAGATACGCAGTATTTT. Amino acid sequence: CAISSGQGATDTQYF.

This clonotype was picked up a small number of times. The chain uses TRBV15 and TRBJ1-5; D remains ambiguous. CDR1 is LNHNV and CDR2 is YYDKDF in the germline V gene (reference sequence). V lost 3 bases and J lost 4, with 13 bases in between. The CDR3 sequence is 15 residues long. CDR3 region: CATSSATLVNQPQHF. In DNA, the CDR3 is TGTGCCACCAGCAGTGCGACCCTTGTGAATCAGCCCCAGCATTTT. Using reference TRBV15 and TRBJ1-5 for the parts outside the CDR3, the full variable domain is DAMVIQNPRYQVTQFGKPVTLSCSQTLNHNVMYWYQQKSSQAPKLLFHYYDKDFNNEADTPDNFQSRRPNTSFCFLDIRSPGLGDTAMYLCATSSATLVNQPQHFGDGTRLSIL.

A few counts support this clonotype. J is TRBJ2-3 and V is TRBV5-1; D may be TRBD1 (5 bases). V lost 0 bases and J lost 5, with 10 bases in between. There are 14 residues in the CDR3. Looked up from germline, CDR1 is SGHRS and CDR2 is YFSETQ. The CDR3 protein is CASSLGQDKDTQYF. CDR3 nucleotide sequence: TGCGCCAGCAGCTTGGGTCAGGACAAAGATACGCAGTATTTT.

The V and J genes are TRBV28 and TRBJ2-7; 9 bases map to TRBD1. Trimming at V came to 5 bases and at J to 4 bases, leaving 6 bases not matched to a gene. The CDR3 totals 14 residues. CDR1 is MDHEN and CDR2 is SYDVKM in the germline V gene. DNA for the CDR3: TGTGCCAGCAGTGCTATCGGGACAGGGTACGAGCAGTACTTC. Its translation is CASSAIGTGYEQYF. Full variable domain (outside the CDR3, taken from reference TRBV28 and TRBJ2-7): DVKVTQSSRYLVKRTGEKVFLECVQDMDHENMFWYRQDPGLGLRLIYFSYDVKMKEKGDIPEGYSVSREKKERFSLILESASTNQTSMYLCASSAIGTGYEQYFGPGTRLTVT.

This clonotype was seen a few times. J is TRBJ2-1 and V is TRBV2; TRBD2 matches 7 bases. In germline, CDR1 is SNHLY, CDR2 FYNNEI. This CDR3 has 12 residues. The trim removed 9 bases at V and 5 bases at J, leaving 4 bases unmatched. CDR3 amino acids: CASGGDNNEQFF. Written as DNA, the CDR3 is TGTGCCAGTGGGGGGGATAACAATGAGCAGTTCTTC.

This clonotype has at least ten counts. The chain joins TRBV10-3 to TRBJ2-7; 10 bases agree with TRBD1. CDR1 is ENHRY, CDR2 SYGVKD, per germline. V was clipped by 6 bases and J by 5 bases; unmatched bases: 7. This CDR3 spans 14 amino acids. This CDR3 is CAISRTGQGNEQYF. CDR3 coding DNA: TGTGCCATCAGCCGAACGGGACAGGGGAACGAGCAGTACTTC.

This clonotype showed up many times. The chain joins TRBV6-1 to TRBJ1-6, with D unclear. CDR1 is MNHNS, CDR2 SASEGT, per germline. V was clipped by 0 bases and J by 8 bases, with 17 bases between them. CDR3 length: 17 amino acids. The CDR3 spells CASSEAWVGVVDSPLHF. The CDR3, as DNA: TGTGCCAGCAGTGAAGCGTGGGTTGGGGTTGTCGATTCACCCCTCCACTTT.

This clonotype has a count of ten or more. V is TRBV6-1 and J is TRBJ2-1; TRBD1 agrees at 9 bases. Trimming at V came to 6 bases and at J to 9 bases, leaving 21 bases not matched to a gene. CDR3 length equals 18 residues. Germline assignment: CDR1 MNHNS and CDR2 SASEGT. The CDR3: CASSLRGDRGFLPSEQFF. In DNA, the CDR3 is TGTGCCAGCAGCCTCAGGGGCGACAGGGGGTTTCTTCCTAGTGAGCAGTTCTTC.

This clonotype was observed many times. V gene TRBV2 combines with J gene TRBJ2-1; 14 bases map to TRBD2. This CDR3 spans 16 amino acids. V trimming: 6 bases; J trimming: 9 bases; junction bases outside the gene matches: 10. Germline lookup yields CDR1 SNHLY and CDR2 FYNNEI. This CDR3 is CASRRLGLAGGAEQFF. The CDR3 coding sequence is TGTGCCAGCAGGCGACTAGGACTAGCGGGGGGAGCTGAGCAGTTCTTC.